These 32 T cell receptor beta chains originate from one sample sequenced in a study of shared clonotypes between healthy human individuals. This table comes from immunoSEQ multiplex PCR, and its TCRdb copy is limited to in-frame clones, with some not included. The sample has 2 million to 2.5 million clones; approximately 96% are singletons. Source material: naive CD4+ T cells sorted from blood. Subset of the sample: CD45RA+ positively selected. The receptor source for this set is a man in his late teens or twenties in good health.

This clone was counted a single time. The rearrangement links TRBV11-2 to TRBJ2-1, with D uncertain. The V gene's germline CDR1 is SGHAT and CDR2 FQNNGV. Trimming removed 0 bases from V and 10 bases from J, with 13 bases in between. This CDR3 contains 14 residues. This CDR3 is CASSLDWARAEQFF. As DNA, the CDR3 is TGTGCCAGCAGCTTAGATTGGGCTCGCGCAGAGCAGTTCTTC.

V usage is TRBV30 and J usage is TRBJ2-1, with D possibly being TRBD2 (6 bases). The CDR3 consists of 15 residues. Germline lookup yields CDR1 GTSNPN and CDR2 SVGIG (reference sequence). V lost 2 bases, J lost 0 bases, and 11 bases lay in between. CDR3 DNA: TGTGCCTGGAGTCCCGCGGGGAGCTCCTACAATGAGCAGTTCTTC. It yields the protein CAWSPAGSSYNEQFF. The full variable domain, completed using reference TRBV30 and TRBJ2-1, is SQTIHQWPATLVQPVGSPLSLECTVEGTSNPNLYWYRQAAGRGLQLLFYSVGIGQISSEVPQNLSASRPQDRQFILSSKKLLLSDSGFYLCAWSPAGSSYNEQFFGPGTRLTVL.

The gene calls are TRBV13 and TRBJ2-3; tentative D call: TRBD2 (6 bases). This CDR3 has 16 amino acids. Deletions cut 4 bases from V and 2 bases from J, with 16 bases between. Germline-derived CDR1 and CDR2 are PRHDT and FYEKMQ (reference sequence). CDR3 DNA sequence: TGTGCCAGCAGCTCCCTAGAGGGAGGAGTCACAGATACGCAGTATTTT. Translated: CASSSLEGGVTDTQYF.

The CDR3: CASSLRPDPEAFGDSSKAHNEQFF. CDR3 bases: TGTGCCAGCAGCTTAAGACCGGACCCGGAAGCCTTCGGGGACAGTTCTAAGGCTCACAATGAGCAGTTCTTC. This sequence joins TRBV7-3 and TRBJ2-1, with 7 bases that match TRBD1. The CDR3 is 24 amino acids. Trimming removed 1 base from V and 5 bases from J; junction bases left unmatched: 32. Germline lookup yields CDR1 SGHTA and CDR2 FQGTGA.

This clone occurred once. The J gene is TRBJ2-7, the V gene TRBV6-5; the D gene is possibly TRBD2 (5 bases). The germline V and J ends were trimmed by 6 bases and 5 bases, with 8 bases remaining between them. This CDR3 is built from 11 residues. Germline V gene lookup returns CDR1 MNHEY and CDR2 SVGAGI. The DNA of the CDR3 is TGTGCCAGCAGCAACGGGAACGAGCAGTACTTC. Protein sequence: CASSNGNEQYF.

V and J are TRBV5-1 and TRBJ1-6; D remains unclear. From germline, CDR1 is SGHRS and CDR2 YFSETQ. Trimming removed 4 bases at V and 10 bases at J, with 9 bases between. CDR3 length: 12 amino acids. The CDR3 DNA follows: TGCGCCAGCAGCCCGGGGAAGTCACCCCTCCACTTT. Residues: CASSPGKSPLHF.

The V and J genes are TRBV7-2 and TRBJ1-2, with a tentative D call TRBD1 (6 bases). Germline CDR1 and CDR2: SGHTA and FQGNSA. With 5 bases removed from V and 8 bases from J, the gap between germline ends came to 18 bases. This CDR3 comprises 14 residues. The CDR3 protein is CASSATEGVGGYTF. CDR3 coding DNA: TGTGCCAGCAGCGCCACGGAGGGGGTCGGCGGCTACACCTTC. The full variable domain, in which reference TRBV7-2 and TRBJ1-2 provide the parts outside the CDR3, is GAGVSQSPSNKVTEKGKDVELRCDPISGHTALYWYRQSLGQGLEFLIYFQGNSAPDKSGLPSDRFSAERTGGSVSTLTIQRTQQEDSAVYLCASSATEGVGGYTFGSGTRLTVV.

The V call is TRBV18, the J call TRBJ2-7; D ambiguous. V was pared by 2 bases and J by 5 bases, with 10 bases between. The germline gives CDR1 KGHSH, CDR2 LQKENI. CDR3 length: 13 amino acids. The DNA of the CDR3 is TGTGCCAGCTCACCAGCAAACGTGCACGAGCAGTACTTC. Protein product: CASSPANVHEQYF.

The chain uses TRBV11-2 and TRBJ2-7, with D possibly matching TRBD1 (6 bases). Per germline, CDR1 SGHAT and CDR2 FQNNGV. This CDR3 spans 16 amino acids. Trimming pared 4 bases from V and 2 bases from J, leaving 18 bases between. The CDR3 is CASSSKYRVGPYEQYF. CDR3 coding DNA: TGTGCCAGCAGCTCAAAGTACAGGGTAGGGCCCTACGAGCAGTACTTC. The variable domain in full, completed from reference TRBV11-2 and TRBJ2-7, reads EAGVAQSPRYKIIEKRQSVAFWCNPISGHATLYWYQQILGQGPKLLIQFQNNGVVDDSQLPKDRFSAERLKGVDSTLKIQPAKLEDSAVYLCASSSKYRVGPYEQYFGPGTRLTVT.

The chain has TRBV5-1 and TRBJ2-7; D gene unclear. Trimming removed 1 base from V and 4 bases from J, with 21 bases in between. This CDR3 spans 17 amino acids. Germline V gene sequence: CDR1 SGHRS, CDR2 YFSETQ. The CDR3: CASSLSQASPYSYEQYF. As DNA, the CDR3 is TGCGCCAGCAGCTTGAGTCAGGCCTCACCATATTCATACGAGCAGTACTTC.

This clone was recorded only once. One end of the junction fails to match germline, which may point to a read error. J is TRBJ2-7 and V is TRBV5-1; 7 bases are a match to TRBD1. The CDR3 spans 16 residues. Germline V gene sequence: CDR1 SGHRS, CDR2 YFSETQ. The CDR3 loop reads CASSGMGTELSHEQYF. The CDR3 bases are TGCGCCAGCAGCGGGATGGGGACAGAACTCTCCCACGAGCAGTACTTC.

V usage is TRBV30 and J usage is TRBJ2-2; D is tentatively TRBD1 or TRBD2 (5 bases each). CDR1 and CDR2 from the germline V gene are GTSNPN and SVGIG (reference sequence). Trimming removed 3 bases from V and 4 bases from J, with 12 bases in between. This CDR3 has 14 amino acids. CDR3 DNA sequence: TGTGCCTGGAGGGGACCGTCTGGCACCGGGGAGCTGTTTTTT. It translates to CAWRGPSGTGELFF.

Comment on this clone: Other nucleotide sequences from this sample produce the same CDR3. The rearrangement uses TRBV6-1 and TRBJ2-7; 7 nucleotides agree with TRBD2. The CDR3 is 14 residues long. V gave up 0 bases and J gave up 3 bases; unmatched junction bases: 2. Germline V CDR1 and CDR2: MNHNS, SASEGT. CDR3 coding DNA: TGTGCCAGCAGTGAAGCACAGCGGGGCTACGAGCAGTACTTC. Its protein product is CASSEAQRGYEQYF.

The chain has TRBV7-9 and TRBJ1-2; the match to TRBD1 covers 8 bases. This CDR3 is built from 14 residues. Germline-derived CDR1 and CDR2 are SEHNR and FQNEAQ (reference sequence). After removal of 5 bases from V and 6 bases from J, the junction contained 8 bases not matched to a gene. The CDR3 reads CASSASYRGDGYTF. Here the CDR3 DNA reads TGTGCCAGCAGCGCTTCTTACAGGGGGGATGGCTACACCTTC. The full variable domain, with the rest looked up from reference TRBV7-9 and TRBJ1-2, is DTGVSQNPRHKITKRGQNVTFRCDPISEHNRLYWYRQTLGQGPEFLTYFQNEAQLEKSRLLSDRFSAERPKGSFSTLEIQRTEQGDSAMYLCASSASYRGDGYTFGSGTRLTVV.

The genes are TRBV30 and TRBJ1-2, with a possible D match to TRBD1 (5 bases). Germline-derived CDR1 and CDR2 are GTSNPN and SVGIG (reference sequence). The CDR3 loop spans 14 amino acids. V lost 3 bases to trimming and J lost 1 base, with 12 bases between them. CDR3 DNA sequence: TGTGCCTGGAGCTACAGGACGGGTAACTATGGCTACACCTTC. This gives the protein CAWSYRTGNYGYTF.

The chain links TRBV10-1 to TRBJ2-2, with 10 bases aligning to TRBD2. Germline lookup yields CDR1 WNHNN and CDR2 SYGVQD (reference sequence). With V trimmed by 6 bases and J by 2 bases, 3 bases remained unmatched. The CDR3 covers 15 residues. Here the CDR3 reads CASRSGRDNTGELFF. In nucleotides, the CDR3 is TGCGCCAGCAGGAGCGGGAGGGATAACACCGGGGAGCTGTTTTTT.

Only one count was recorded for this clone. V usage is TRBV5-1 and J usage is TRBJ1-4, with D uncertain. V was shortened by 0 bases and J by 4 bases, with 7 bases between the two germline ends. Per the germline V gene, CDR1 is SGHRS and CDR2 is YFSETQ. CDR3 length: 14 amino acids. CDR3 residues: CASSLGSVNEKLFF. In DNA form, the CDR3 reads TGCGCCAGCAGCTTGGGGTCGGTTAATGAAAAACTGTTTTTT.

V and J are TRBV21-1 and TRBJ1-1. TRBV21-1 is labeled a pseudogene. This CDR3 comprises 15 residues. CDR3 in amino acids: CASSKMKGIDTEAFF. In DNA form, the CDR3 reads TGTGCCAGCAGCAAAATGAAAGGGATCGACACTGAAGCTTTCTTT.

The CDR3, as DNA: TGTGCCAGCAGTGGCTGGGGGCGGACTGAAGCTTTCTTT. Amino acids: CASSGWGRTEAFF. This chain uses TRBV2 with TRBJ1-1, with D tentatively TRBD1 (6 bases). CDR1 is SNHLY and CDR2 is FYNNEI in the germline V gene. Deletions cut 4 bases from V and 5 bases from J, with 11 bases between. The CDR3 consists of 13 residues.

A word on this clone: Other DNA sequences in the same sample also yield this CDR3. The chain links TRBV5-1 to TRBJ2-3; no clear D gene. This CDR3 spans 11 amino acids. Trimming stripped 0 bases from V and 6 bases from J, with 2 bases between. Germline assignment: CDR1 SGHRS and CDR2 YFSETQ. The chain's CDR3 is CASSLADTQYF. In nucleotides, the CDR3 is TGCGCCAGCAGCTTGGCGGATACGCAGTATTTT.

V usage is TRBV5-4 and J usage is TRBJ2-1; D is ambiguous. The CDR3 length is 13 residues. CDR1 is SGHNT and CDR2 is YYREEE in the germline V gene (reference sequence). Trimming pared 0 bases from V and 9 bases from J, leaving 10 bases between. CDR3: CASSLVIDGEQFF. The DNA of the CDR3 is TGTGCCAGCAGCTTGGTAATAGACGGTGAGCAGTTCTTC.

The rearrangement joins TRBV4-1 to TRBJ2-7; weak D call: TRBD2 (6 bases). V lost 4 bases and J 0 bases, leaving 13 bases between the germline ends. CDR1 and CDR2 (germline): MGHRA, YSYEKL. CDR3 length: 15 amino acids. The CDR3 DNA is TGCGCCAGCAGCCCCCTGGGGACTTTCTCCTACGAGCAGTACTTC. It is translated as CASSPLGTFSYEQYF.

The chain links TRBV6-5 to TRBJ2-2, with 7 bases identical to TRBD1. Trimming took 3 bases from V and 5 from J; bases not matched to a gene: 6. The CDR3 has 15 residues. Germline CDR1 and CDR2: MNHEY and SVGAGI. In DNA, the CDR3 is TGTGCCAGCAGTTATCTGGCAGGGGGAACCGGGGAGCTGTTTTTT. Translated: CASSYLAGGTGELFF.

The CDR3 protein is CSVSGLAGESSTDTQYF. The CDR3 region has the DNA TGCAGCGTTTCCGGACTAGCGGGGGAGAGTAGCACAGATACGCAGTATTTT. V usage is TRBV29-1 and J usage is TRBJ2-3; 13 nucleotides agree with TRBD2. V gave up 5 bases and J gave up 0 bases; unmatched junction bases: 8. CDR1 and CDR2 from the germline V gene are SQVTM and ANQGSEA. The CDR3 covers 17 residues.

This chain joins TRBV11-1 and TRBJ2-5, with TRBD2 matching 9 bases. V gave up 0 bases and J gave up 5 bases; unmatched junction bases: 4. CDR3 length equals 15 residues. The germline V gene has CDR1 SGHAT and CDR2 FQDESV (reference sequence). CDR3 DNA: TGTGCCAGCAGCTTAGCGAGGCTAGCGGGGGAGACCCAGTACTTC. It codes for CASSLARLAGETQYF.

This clone was observed once. DNA for the CDR3: TGTGCCAGTAGCCCAAGATCCGGGACAGGGAACAATCAGCCCCAGCATTTT. Translation: CASSPRSGTGNNQPQHF. This rearrangement joins TRBV19 to TRBJ1-5; 9 bases are shared with TRBD1. CDR1 is LNHDA and CDR2 is SQIVND in the germline V gene (reference sequence). J lost 3 bases, V lost 6 bases, and 12 bases had no gene match. The length of the CDR3 is 17 residues.

The chain employs TRBV2 and TRBJ1-1, with D possibly matching TRBD1 (5 bases). Per germline, CDR1 SNHLY and CDR2 FYNNEI. This CDR3 region has 15 residues. V lost 6 bases to trimming and J lost 2 bases, with 16 bases between them. CDR3 protein: CASSQRWTLNTEAFF. CDR3 sequence (DNA): TGTGCCAGCAGCCAAAGATGGACACTTAACACTGAAGCTTTCTTT.

V is TRBV10-3 and J is TRBJ1-5, with 8 bases aligning to TRBD1. V was clipped by 8 bases and J by 5 bases; unmatched bases: 8. Looked up from germline, CDR1 is ENHRY and CDR2 is SYGVKD. The CDR3 sequence is 14 residues long. CDR3 region: CAIGGQGGDQPQHF. CDR3 DNA: TGTGCCATCGGCGGACAGGGCGGAGATCAGCCCCAGCATTTT.

With respect to this clone: Other DNA sequences from this sample encode an identical CDR3 as well. This sequence joins TRBV15 and TRBJ1-4, with TRBD1 as a possible D gene (5 bases). This CDR3 comprises 15 residues. Germline CDR1 is LNHNV and CDR2 is YYDKDF (reference sequence). Deletions cut 0 bases from V and 8 bases from J, with 13 bases between. CDR3 region: CATSRDRQGNEKLFF. Written as DNA, the CDR3 is TGTGCCACCAGCAGAGATCGGCAGGGAAACGAAAAACTGTTTTTT.

This chain joins TRBV4-1 and TRBJ1-1; D is undetermined. V was cut by 5 bases and J by 1 base, with 11 bases left in between. Germline V gene data show CDR1 as MGHRA and CDR2 as YSYEKL. The CDR3 contains 14 residues. The CDR3 DNA sequence: TGCGCCAGCAGCTCCCCGGCCAAGAACACTGAAGCTTTCTTT. This sequence encodes CASSSPAKNTEAFF.

The chain employs TRBV30 and TRBJ2-1, with 11 bases identical to TRBD1. Germline V gives CDR1 GTSNPN, CDR2 SVGIG (reference sequence). With V trimmed by 2 bases and J by 3 bases, 3 bases remained unmatched. This CDR3 comprises 15 residues. In DNA form, the CDR3 reads TGTGCCTGGAGTCAGGACAGGGGGCACTACAATGAGCAGTTCTTC. Translation: CAWSQDRGHYNEQFF.

The chain joins TRBV5-4 to TRBJ1-3; no clear D gene. Per germline, CDR1 SGHNT and CDR2 YYREEE (reference sequence). This CDR3 has 14 residues. V was cut by 4 bases and J by 0 bases, with 8 bases left in between. CDR3: CASSPDYSGNTIYF. Here the CDR3 DNA reads TGTGCCAGCAGCCCGGACTACTCTGGAAACACCATATATTTT. The full variable domain, with the rest looked up from reference TRBV5-4 and TRBJ1-3, is ETGVTQSPTHLIKTRGQQVTLRCSSQSGHNTVSWYQQALGQGPQFIFQYYREEENGRGNFPPRFSGLQFPNYSSELNVNALELDDSALYLCASSPDYSGNTIYFGEGSWLTVV.